The clone carrying this T cell receptor (beta chain) was recorded a few times. Its antigen is as yet unknown. Expressed TCRB transcripts were sequenced because the isolated RNA had all been reverse transcribed beforehand. Produced via immunoSEQ multiplex PCR; TCRdb's table is partial and in-frame only. The repertoire holds hundreds of thousands of clones, 30% seen once, with around 0.065% in the top ten. These data come from a study of beta chain features in type 1 diabetes. Findings and caveats of the study: Junctions at VDJ sites from type 1 diabetes patients had fewer insertions and more deletions.

There are 16 residues in the CDR3. Germline V gives CDR1 SGDLS, CDR2 YYNGEE. V was shortened by 4 bases and J by 0 bases, with 13 bases between the two germline ends. The chain couples TRBV9 to TRBJ2-2; TRBD2 might be the D (5 bases). The sequenced sample was naive CD4+ T cells from blood. The receptor's source is a man aged 18 to 29 in good health. The DNA for the CDR3 is TGTGCCAGCAGCCCCGAGGGTAGCGCGAACACCGGGGAGCTGTTTTTT. Protein: CASSPEGSANTGELFF.